These T cell receptor beta chains were read from a single sample in a study of OX40 agonist ivuxolimab in advanced cancers. Data came from immunoSEQ multiplex PCR; TCRdb stores just in-frame clones and leaves some out. This table holds around 150,000 clones, approximately 94% found once. The source was CD4+ or CD8+ T cells sorted from blood, collected in a trial of the OX40 agonist ivuxolimab. These receptors all come from an adult with an advanced solid tumor such as melanoma, head and neck, liver or kidney cancer. CDR3s include the opening cysteine and the closing phenylalanine or tryptophan. The D gene is left open where the match is weak. For some rows the clone size is stated as once, few or many, or as a class when expanded; others skip it.

V gene: TRBV4-3
J gene: TRBJ2-5
clone size: NA
D gene: NA
CDR3 DNA: TGCGCCAGCAGCCAAGAAGTGGGCCGAGGGGGAGAGACCCAGTACTTC
CDR3 protein: CASSQEVGRGGETQYF

V gene: TRBV13
J gene: TRBJ2-1
clone size: NA
D gene: TRBD2
CDR3 DNA: TGTGCCAGCAGCCCCCTAGCGGAGAGCTCCTACAATGAGCAGTTCTTC
CDR3 protein: CASSPLAESSYNEQFF

V gene: TRBV18
J gene: TRBJ1-1
clone size: NA
D gene: NA
CDR3 DNA: TGTGCCAGCTCACCACCCCAGACAGGCATCACTGAAGCTTTCTTT
CDR3 protein: CASSPPQTGITEAFF

V gene: TRBV6-5
J gene: TRBJ1-1
clone size: NA
D gene: TRBD1
CDR3 DNA: TGTGCCAGCAGTGACGGACAGGGACGAACTGAAGCTTTCTTT
CDR3 protein: CASSDGQGRTEAFF

V gene: TRBV28
J gene: TRBJ2-2
clone size: few
D gene: NA
CDR3 DNA: TGTGCCAGCAGTCCTAACCCCCGGGTGAACACCGGGGAGCTGTTTTTT
CDR3 protein: CASSPNPRVNTGELFF

V gene: TRBV18
J gene: TRBJ2-5
clone size: NA
D gene: NA
CDR3 DNA: TGTGCCAGCTCACCACCGAACAGACTACAAGAGACCCAGTACTTC
CDR3 protein: CASSPPNRLQETQYF

V gene: TRBV5-5
J gene: TRBJ1-4
clone size: NA
D gene: NA
CDR3 DNA: TGTGCCAGCAGCTTTGGTCAGGTGAATGAAAAACTGTTTTTT
CDR3 protein: CASSFGQVNEKLFF

V gene: TRBV27
J gene: TRBJ2-2
clone size: NA
D gene: NA
CDR3 DNA: TGTGCCAGCACCAAGGGTTGGGGTAACACCGGGGAGCTGTTTTTT
CDR3 protein: CASTKGWGNTGELFF

V gene: TRBV7-9
J gene: TRBJ2-1
clone size: NA
D gene: TRBD1
CDR3 DNA: TGTGCCAGCAGCTTTAGACAGGGGAGGTCCTACAATGAGCAGTTCTTC
CDR3 protein: CASSFRQGRSYNEQFF

V gene: TRBV6-5
J gene: TRBJ1-2
clone size: NA
D gene: NA
CDR3 DNA: TGTGCCAGCAGTCGGGCAGGGGTGAACTATGGCTACACCTTC
CDR3 protein: CASSRAGVNYGYTF

V gene: TRBV28
J gene: TRBJ1-1
clone size: NA
D gene: TRBD1
CDR3 DNA: TGTGCCAGCAGTCGTAGCTACCCGGGACAGGGGAACACTGAAGCTTTCTTT
CDR3 protein: CASSRSYPGQGNTEAFF

V gene: TRBV18
J gene: TRBJ2-7
clone size: NA
D gene: NA
CDR3 DNA: TGTGCCAGCTCACCGAGGGACACCCAGGACGAGCAGTACTTC
CDR3 protein: CASSPRDTQDEQYF

V gene: TRBV14
J gene: TRBJ1-2
clone size: NA
D gene: TRBD1
CDR3 DNA: TGTGCCAGCAGCCAAGTTACTCCGACAGGGTCTGGCTACACCTTC
CDR3 protein: CASSQVTPTGSGYTF

V gene: TRBV7-9
J gene: TRBJ1-4
clone size: NA
D gene: TRBD1
CDR3 DNA: TGTGCCAGCAGTACTGGGACAGTTGCAACTAATGAAAAACTGTTTTTT
CDR3 protein: CASSTGTVATNEKLFF

V gene: TRBV19
J gene: TRBJ1-4
clone size: NA
D gene: TRBD1
CDR3 DNA: TGTGCCAGTCTCCGGACAGGAAATGAAAAACTGTTTTTT
CDR3 protein: CASLRTGNEKLFF

V gene: TRBV18
J gene: TRBJ2-7
clone size: NA
D gene: TRBD1
CDR3 DNA: TGTGCCAGCTCACACCCCCGGACAGGGCCCGAGCAGTACTTC
CDR3 protein: CASSHPRTGPEQYF

V gene: TRBV11-2
J gene: TRBJ2-7
clone size: NA
D gene: NA
CDR3 DNA: TGTGCCAGCAAGGGTGGGGGACGGCAGTACTTC
CDR3 protein: CASKGGGRQYF

V gene: TRBV6-5
J gene: TRBJ1-1
clone size: NA
D gene: NA
CDR3 DNA: TGTGCCAGCAGCCGGTCAGACGAAGCTTTCTTT
CDR3 protein: CASSRSDEAFF

V gene: TRBV6-5
J gene: TRBJ2-3
clone size: NA
D gene: TRBD2
CDR3 DNA: TGTGCCAGCAGTTCCTTGACTAGCGGGGTAGATACGCAGTATTTT
CDR3 protein: CASSSLTSGVDTQYF

V gene: TRBV6-5
J gene: TRBJ2-3
clone size: NA
D gene: NA
CDR3 DNA: TGTGCCAGCAGTCCCCCCCGGGGCTACACAGATACGCAGTATTTT
CDR3 protein: CASSPPRGYTDTQYF

V gene: TRBV14
J gene: TRBJ2-7
clone size: NA
D gene: TRBD2
CDR3 DNA: TGTGCCAGCAGCCGGGGACTAGCGGCCGGTCACGAGCAGTACTTC
CDR3 protein: CASSRGLAAGHEQYF

V gene: TRBV9
J gene: TRBJ1-1
clone size: once
D gene: TRBD1
CDR3 DNA: TGTGCCAGCAGCGTCGGGACAGGGATTTCGAGCACTGAAGCTTTCTTT
CDR3 protein: CASSVGTGISSTEAFF

V gene: TRBV10-3
J gene: TRBJ1-2
clone size: NA
D gene: NA
CDR3 DNA: TGTGCCATCAGTGAGTCCGAATCTTTCTATGGCTACACCTTC
CDR3 protein: CAISESESFYGYTF

V gene: TRBV6-1
J gene: TRBJ1-5
clone size: NA
D gene: TRBD1
CDR3 DNA: TGTGCCAGCAGTGGCCTGGACAGGGGTAATCAGCCCCAGCATTTT
CDR3 protein: CASSGLDRGNQPQHF

V gene: TRBV28
J gene: TRBJ2-5
clone size: NA
D gene: TRBD2
CDR3 DNA: TGTGCCAGCAGTTTAACACTAGCGGGAGGAAAGACCCAGTACTTC
CDR3 protein: CASSLTLAGGKTQYF

V gene: TRBV19
J gene: TRBJ2-1
clone size: NA
D gene: NA
CDR3 DNA: TGTGCCAGTAGTATTTATTGGTCGGATGAGCAGTTCTTC
CDR3 protein: CASSIYWSDEQFF

V gene: TRBV19
J gene: TRBJ2-7
clone size: NA
D gene: TRBD2
CDR3 DNA: TGTGCCAGTAGCGGAGTTAGCGGGGGTTCCTACGAGCAGTACTTC
CDR3 protein: CASSGVSGGSYEQYF

V gene: TRBV19
J gene: TRBJ2-7
clone size: NA
D gene: TRBD1
CDR3 DNA: TGTGCCAGTAGTACGGACAGGACCTACGAGCAGTACTTC
CDR3 protein: CASSTDRTYEQYF

V gene: TRBV28
J gene: TRBJ2-1
clone size: NA
D gene: TRBD2
CDR3 DNA: TGTGCCAGCTCCCTATCGAGAGGGAGACTAGCGGGAGACGGCAATGAGCAGTTCTTC
CDR3 protein: CASSLSRGRLAGDGNEQFF

V gene: TRBV5-1
J gene: TRBJ1-3
clone size: NA
D gene: NA
CDR3 DNA: TGCGCCAGCAGCTTAAGGTCCGCCACATCTAAGGGGTTCTCTGGAAACACCATATATTTT
CDR3 protein: CASSLRSATSKGFSGNTIYF

V gene: TRBV19
J gene: TRBJ1-1
clone size: NA
D gene: NA
CDR3 DNA: TGTGCCAGTAGTATAGTACGGGAGACTGAAGCTTTCTTT
CDR3 protein: CASSIVRETEAFF

V gene: TRBV28
J gene: TRBJ1-2
clone size: NA
D gene: TRBD1
CDR3 DNA: TGTGCCAGCAACCAGGGGGTATACCCTAACTATGGCTACACCTTC
CDR3 protein: CASNQGVYPNYGYTF